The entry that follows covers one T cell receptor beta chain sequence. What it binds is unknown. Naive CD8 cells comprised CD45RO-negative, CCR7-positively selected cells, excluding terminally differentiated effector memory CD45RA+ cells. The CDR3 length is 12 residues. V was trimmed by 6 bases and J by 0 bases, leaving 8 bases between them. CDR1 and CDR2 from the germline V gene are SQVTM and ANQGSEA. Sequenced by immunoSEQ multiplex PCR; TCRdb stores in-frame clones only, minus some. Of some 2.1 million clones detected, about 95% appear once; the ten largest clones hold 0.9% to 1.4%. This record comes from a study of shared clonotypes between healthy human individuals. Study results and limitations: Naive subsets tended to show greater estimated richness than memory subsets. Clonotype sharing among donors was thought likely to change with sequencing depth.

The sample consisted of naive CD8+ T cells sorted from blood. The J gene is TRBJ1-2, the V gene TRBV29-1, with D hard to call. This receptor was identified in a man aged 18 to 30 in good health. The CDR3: CSVLESNYGYTF. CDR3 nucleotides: TGCAGCGTATTGGAGTCTAACTATGGCTACACCTTC.